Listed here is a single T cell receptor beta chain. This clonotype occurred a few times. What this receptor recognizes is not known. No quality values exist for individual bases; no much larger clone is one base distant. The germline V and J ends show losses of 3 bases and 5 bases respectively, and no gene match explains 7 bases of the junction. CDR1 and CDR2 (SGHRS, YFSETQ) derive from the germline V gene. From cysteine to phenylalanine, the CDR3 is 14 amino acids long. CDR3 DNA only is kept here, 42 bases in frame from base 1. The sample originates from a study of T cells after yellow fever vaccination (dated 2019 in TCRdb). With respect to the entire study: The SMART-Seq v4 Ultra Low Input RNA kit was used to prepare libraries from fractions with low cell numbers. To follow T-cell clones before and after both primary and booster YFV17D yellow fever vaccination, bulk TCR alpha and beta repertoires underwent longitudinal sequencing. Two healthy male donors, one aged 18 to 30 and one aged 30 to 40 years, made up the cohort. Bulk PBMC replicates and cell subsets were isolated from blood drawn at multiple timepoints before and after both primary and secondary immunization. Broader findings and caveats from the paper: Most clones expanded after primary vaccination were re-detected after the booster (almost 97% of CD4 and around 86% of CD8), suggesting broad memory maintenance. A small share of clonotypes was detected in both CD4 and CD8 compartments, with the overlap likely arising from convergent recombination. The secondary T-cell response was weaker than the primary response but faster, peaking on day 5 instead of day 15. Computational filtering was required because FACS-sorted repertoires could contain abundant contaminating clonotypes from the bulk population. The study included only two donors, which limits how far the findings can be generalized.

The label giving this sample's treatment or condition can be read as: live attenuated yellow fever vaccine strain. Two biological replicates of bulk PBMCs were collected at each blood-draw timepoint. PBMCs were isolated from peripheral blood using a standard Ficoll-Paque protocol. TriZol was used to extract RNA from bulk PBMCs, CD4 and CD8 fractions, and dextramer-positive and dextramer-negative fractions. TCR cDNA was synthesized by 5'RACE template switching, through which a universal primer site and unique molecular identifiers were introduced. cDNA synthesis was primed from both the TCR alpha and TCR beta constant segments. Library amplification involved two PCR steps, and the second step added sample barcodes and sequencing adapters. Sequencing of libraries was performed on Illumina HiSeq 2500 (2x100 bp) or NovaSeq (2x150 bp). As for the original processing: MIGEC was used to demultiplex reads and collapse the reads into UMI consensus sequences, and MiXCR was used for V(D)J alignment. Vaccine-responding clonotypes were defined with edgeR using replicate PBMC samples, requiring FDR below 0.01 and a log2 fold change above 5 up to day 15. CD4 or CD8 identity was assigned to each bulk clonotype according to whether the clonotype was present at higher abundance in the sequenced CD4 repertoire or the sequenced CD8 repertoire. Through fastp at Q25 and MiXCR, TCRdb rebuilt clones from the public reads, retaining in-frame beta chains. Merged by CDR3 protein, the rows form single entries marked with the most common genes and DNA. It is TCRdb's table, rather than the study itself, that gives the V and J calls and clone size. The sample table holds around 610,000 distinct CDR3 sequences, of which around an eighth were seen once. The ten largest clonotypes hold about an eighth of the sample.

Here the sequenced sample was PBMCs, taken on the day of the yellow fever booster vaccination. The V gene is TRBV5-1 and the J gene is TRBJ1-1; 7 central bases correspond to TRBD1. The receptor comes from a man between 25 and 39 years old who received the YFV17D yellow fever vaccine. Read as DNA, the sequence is TGCGCCAGCAGCTGGGGAGGGGGCAATACTGAAGCTTTCTTT. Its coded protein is CASSWGGGNTEAFF.